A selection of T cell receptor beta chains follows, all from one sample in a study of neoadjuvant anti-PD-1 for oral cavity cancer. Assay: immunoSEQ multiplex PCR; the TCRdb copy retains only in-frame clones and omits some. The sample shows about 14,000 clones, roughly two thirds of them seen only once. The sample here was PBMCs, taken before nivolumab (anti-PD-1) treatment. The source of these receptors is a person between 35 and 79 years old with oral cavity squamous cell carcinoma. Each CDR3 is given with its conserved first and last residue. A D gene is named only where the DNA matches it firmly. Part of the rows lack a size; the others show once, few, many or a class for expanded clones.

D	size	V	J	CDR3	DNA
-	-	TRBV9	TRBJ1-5	CASSVGLSNQPQHF	TGTGCCAGCAGCGTAGGTCTTTCCAATCAGCCCCAGCATTTT
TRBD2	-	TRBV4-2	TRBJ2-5	CASSVSGSGGTQYF	TGTGCCAGCAGCGTTAGCGGGAGTGGGGGGACCCAGTACTTC
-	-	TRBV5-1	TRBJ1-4	CASSLAGGADEKLFF	TGCGCCAGCAGCTTGGCCGGGGGGGCCGATGAAAAACTGTTTTTT
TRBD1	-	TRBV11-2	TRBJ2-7	CASSPLLGTGVYEQYF	TGTGCCAGCAGCCCTCTCTTAGGGACAGGGGTATACGAGCAGTACTTC
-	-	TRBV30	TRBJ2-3	CAWSRREKDTQYF	TGTGCCTGGAGTAGGAGGGAGAAAGATACGCAGTATTTT
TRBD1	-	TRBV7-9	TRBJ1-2	CASSQGVRQGVADYGYTF	TGTGCCAGCAGCCAAGGGGTCCGACAGGGGGTGGCGGACTATGGCTACACCTTC
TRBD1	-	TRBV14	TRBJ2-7	CASSLRVGQGAGEQYF	TGTGCCAGCAGCCTTAGGGTCGGACAGGGGGCGGGAGAGCAGTACTTC
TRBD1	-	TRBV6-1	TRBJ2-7	CASRGQRVYEQYF	TGTGCCAGCAGGGGACAGCGAGTGTACGAGCAGTACTTC
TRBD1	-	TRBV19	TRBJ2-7	CATTRGQGPYEQYF	TGTGCCACTACCAGGGGACAGGGGCCCTACGAGCAGTACTTC
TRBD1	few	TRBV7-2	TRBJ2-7	CASSRGQGASYEQYF	TGTGCCAGCAGCAGGGGACAGGGGGCTTCCTACGAGCAGTACTTC
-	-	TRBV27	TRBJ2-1	CASTSYNEQFF	TGTGCCAGCACCTCCTACAATGAGCAGTTCTTC
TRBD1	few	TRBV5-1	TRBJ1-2	CASSEGGQGTFYGYTF	TGCGCCAGCAGCGAAGGGGGACAGGGGACTTTCTATGGCTACACCTTC
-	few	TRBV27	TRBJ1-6	CASSSRPTGDSPLHF	TGTGCCAGCAGTTCCCGACCAACCGGCGATTCACCCCTCCACTTT
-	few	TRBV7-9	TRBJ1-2	CASSEAGQLGGYTF	TGTGCCAGCAGCGAAGCAGGGCAGTTGGGTGGCTACACCTTC
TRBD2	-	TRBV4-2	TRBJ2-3	CASSLSGGGRDTQYF	TGTGCCAGCAGCCTTAGCGGGGGGGGAAGAGATACGCAGTATTTT
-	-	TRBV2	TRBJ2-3	CASSEAGATQYF	TGTGCCAGCAGTGAAGCCGGAGCGACGCAGTATTTT
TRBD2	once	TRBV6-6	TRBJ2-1	CASRAGASLIEQFF	TGTGCCAGCAGAGCGGGGGCCTCCCTTATTGAGCAGTTCTTC
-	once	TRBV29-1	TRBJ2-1	CSASQPLRAGSYNEQFF	TGCAGCGCATCCCAACCCCTCAGGGCTGGCTCCTACAATGAGCAGTTCTTC
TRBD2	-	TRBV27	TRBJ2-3	CASSLPGGGTDTQYF	TGTGCCAGCAGTTTGCCGGGAGGTGGCACAGATACGCAGTATTTT
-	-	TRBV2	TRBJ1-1	CASSEQALNTEAFF	TGTGCCAGCAGTGAACAGGCGCTGAACACTGAAGCTTTCTTT
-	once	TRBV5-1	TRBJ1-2	CASSQGQYGYTF	TGCGCCAGCAGCCAAGGACAGTATGGCTACACCTTC
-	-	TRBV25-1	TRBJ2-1	CASSESGREEQFF	TGTGCCAGCAGTGAATCAGGAAGGGAGGAGCAGTTCTTC
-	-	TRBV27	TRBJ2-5	CASSLSDSVETQYF	TGTGCCAGCAGTTTATCCGACAGTGTGGAGACCCAGTACTTC
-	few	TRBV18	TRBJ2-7	CASSPTLLGLPSYEQYF	TGTGCCAGCTCACCGACCTTATTGGGACTCCCCTCCTACGAGCAGTACTTC
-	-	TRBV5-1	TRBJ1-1	CASSAQGNTEAFF	TGCGCCAGCAGCGCACAGGGGAACACTGAAGCTTTCTTT
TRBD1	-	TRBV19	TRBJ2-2	CASRRTGDTGELFF	TGTGCCAGTAGACGAACAGGGGATACCGGGGAGCTGTTTTTT
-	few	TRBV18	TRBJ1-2	CASLTTLGHGYTF	TGTGCCAGCCTAACAACCCTGGGCCATGGCTACACCTTC
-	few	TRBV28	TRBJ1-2	CASSSANWDYGYTF	TGTGCCAGCAGTTCAGCCAACTGGGACTATGGCTACACCTTC
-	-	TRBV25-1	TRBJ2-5	CASSKILGGTQYF	TGTGCCAGCTCCAAGATCTTAGGGGGGACCCAGTACTTC
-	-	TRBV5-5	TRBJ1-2	CASTRGNYGYTF	TGTGCCAGCACCCGTGGTAACTATGGCTACACCTTC
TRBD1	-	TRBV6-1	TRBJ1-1	CASSRQGGDTEAFF	TGTGCCAGCAGTCGACAGGGAGGAGACACTGAAGCTTTCTTT
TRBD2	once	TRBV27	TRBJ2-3	CASRTGGRTDTQYF	TGTGCCAGCCGCACGGGGGGACGCACAGATACGCAGTATTTT
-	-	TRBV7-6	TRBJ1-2	CASSLDREGYGYTF	TGTGCCAGCAGCTTAGACAGGGAAGGCTATGGCTACACCTTC
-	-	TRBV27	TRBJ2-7	CASTPSSSGGVGAGVTYEQYF	TGTGCCAGCACCCCTTCAAGTTCAGGGGGCGTAGGAGCGGGAGTTACATACGAGCAGTACTTC
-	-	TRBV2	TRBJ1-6	CASSAGAYNSPLHF	TGTGCCAGCAGTGCAGGGGCCTATAATTCACCCCTCCACTTT
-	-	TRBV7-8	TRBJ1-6	CASSLVGGSYNSPLHF	TGTGCCAGCAGCTTAGTGGGGGGCTCCTATAATTCACCCCTCCACTTT
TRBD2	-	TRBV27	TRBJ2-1	CASTDGTSGNNEQFF	TGTGCCAGCACCGACGGGACTAGCGGAAACAATGAGCAGTTCTTC
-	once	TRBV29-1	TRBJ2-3	CSAGTDTQYF	TGCAGCGCGGGGACAGATACGCAGTATTTT
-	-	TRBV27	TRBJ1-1	CASSSTDRNTEAFF	TGTGCCAGCAGCTCCACTGACCGGAACACTGAAGCTTTCTTT
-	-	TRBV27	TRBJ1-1	CASSLFAGVNTEAFF	TGTGCCAGCAGTTTATTTGCAGGGGTGAACACTGAAGCTTTCTTT
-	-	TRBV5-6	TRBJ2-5	CASSSGGGETQYF	TGTGCCAGCAGCTCAGGTGGGGGAGAGACCCAGTACTTC
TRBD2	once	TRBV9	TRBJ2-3	CASSVGFAGGVDTQYF	TGTGCCAGCAGCGTAGGGTTTGCGGGAGGGGTAGATACGCAGTATTTT
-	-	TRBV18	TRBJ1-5	CASSPRDGNQPQHF	TGTGCCAGCTCACCAAGGGACGGCAATCAGCCCCAGCATTTT
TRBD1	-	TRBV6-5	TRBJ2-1	CATGQRAASYNEQFF	TGTGCCACGGGACAGAGGGCGGCTTCCTACAATGAGCAGTTCTTC
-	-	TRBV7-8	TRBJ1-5	CASSWGVDQRQPQHF	TGTGCCAGCAGCTGGGGGGTTGATCAGCGTCAGCCCCAGCATTTT
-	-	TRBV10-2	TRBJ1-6	CASSDNSDNSPLHF	TGCGCCAGCAGTGACAATTCGGATAATTCACCCCTCCACTTT
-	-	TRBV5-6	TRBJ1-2	CASSLVGDGYTF	TGTGCCAGCAGCTTGGTTGGGGATGGCTACACCTTC
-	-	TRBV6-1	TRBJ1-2	CASSGTGFYGYTF	TGTGCCAGCAGTGGTACAGGGTTCTATGGCTACACCTTC
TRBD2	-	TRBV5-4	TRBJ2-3	CASSGGRVKATQYF	TGTGCCAGCAGCGGCGGGAGGGTGAAGGCTACGCAGTATTTT
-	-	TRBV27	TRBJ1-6	CASSFGPHNSPLHF	TGTGCCAGCAGTTTCGGTCCGCATAATTCACCCCTCCACTTT
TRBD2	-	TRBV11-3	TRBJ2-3	CASSPGGGPTDTQYF	TGTGCCAGCAGCCCGGGAGGAGGGCCGACAGATACGCAGTATTTT
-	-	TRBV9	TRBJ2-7	CASSPPSTYEQYF	TGTGCCAGCAGCCCCCCCTCGACCTACGAGCAGTACTTC
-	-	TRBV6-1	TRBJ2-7	CAGGGTSWEEQYF	TGTGCCGGGGGGGGCACTAGTTGGGAGGAGCAGTACTTC
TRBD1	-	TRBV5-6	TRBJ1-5	CASSGDRGLGNQPQHF	TGTGCCAGCAGCGGTGACAGGGGGCTCGGGAATCAGCCCCAGCATTTT